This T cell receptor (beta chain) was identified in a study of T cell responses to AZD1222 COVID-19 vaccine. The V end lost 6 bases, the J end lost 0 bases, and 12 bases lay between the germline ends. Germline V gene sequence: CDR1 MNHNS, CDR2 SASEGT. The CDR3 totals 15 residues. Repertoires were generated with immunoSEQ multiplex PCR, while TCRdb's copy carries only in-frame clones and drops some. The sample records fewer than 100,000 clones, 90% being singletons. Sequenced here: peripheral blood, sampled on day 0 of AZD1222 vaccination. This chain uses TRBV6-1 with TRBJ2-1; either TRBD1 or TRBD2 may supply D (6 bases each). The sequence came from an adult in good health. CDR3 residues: CASRGGPSSYNEQFF. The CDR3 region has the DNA TGTGCCAGCAGGGGGGGCCCCAGCTCCTACAATGAGCAGTTCTTC.